The next 6 T cell receptor beta chains were all read from a single sample in a study of cytomegalovirus exposure and HLA in healthy donors. PCR primers comprised 60 Vbeta and 13 Jbeta primers. Clones were read by immunoSEQ multiplex PCR, and TCRdb kept only the in-frame ones, dropping some. The profile shows approximately 130,000 clones, about three quarters of them singletons. What was sequenced was PBMCs. The source is a man aged 25 to 45 in good health and CMV-seronegative.

The chain is built from TRBV10-3 and TRBJ2-1; D not resolved. Germline V CDR1 and CDR2: ENHRY, SYGVKD. CDR3 length: 11 residues. The V end was cut by 2 bases, the J end by 10 bases, with 6 bases between. The CDR3 here is CAISEVQEQFF. The CDR3 DNA is TGTGCCATCAGTGAGGTACAAGAGCAGTTCTTC.

The CDR3, as DNA: TGTGCCAGCAGTTTGCGGGGGGAGGCTGAAGCTTTCTTT. Translation: CASSLRGEAEAFF. The chain employs TRBV27 and TRBJ1-1; possible D gene TRBD1, 5 bases. Trimming stripped 3 bases from V and 6 bases from J, with 11 bases between. Germline V gives CDR1 MNHEY, CDR2 SMNVEV (reference sequence). The CDR3 covers 13 residues.

This clone was found once. The V gene is TRBV5-6, the J gene TRBJ2-1; 13 bases line up with TRBD2. The V and J ends lost 6 bases and 8 bases, in that order; junction bases with no gene match: 5. This CDR3 has 14 amino acids. Per the germline V gene, CDR1 is SGHDT and CDR2 is YYEEEE. The CDR3 bases are TGTGCCAGCACAACTAGCGGGAGGGCGTATGAGCAGTTCTTC. Encoded protein: CASTTSGRAYEQFF.

This chain connects TRBV13 to TRBJ2-7; D not certain. The CDR3 spans 14 residues. Germline CDR1 and CDR2: PRHDT and FYEKMQ (reference sequence). Trimming cost V 0 bases and J 0 bases, with 6 bases left between them. CDR3 amino acids: CASSLGASSYEQYF. The CDR3 DNA reads TGTGCCAGCAGCTTAGGAGCGAGCTCCTACGAGCAGTACTTC.

The CDR3 coding sequence is TGTGCCACCGGGGCTGGGGGGACTTCCTACGAGCAGTACTTC. Translating gives CATGAGGTSYEQYF. J is TRBJ2-7 and V is TRBV2; tentatively, D is TRBD2 (6 bases). Between the trimmed V and J ends, which lost 10 bases and 1 base, there was a span of 17 bases. Germline CDR1 SNHLY, CDR2 FYNNEI. The CDR3 runs to 14 residues.

This clone came up once. The chain joins TRBV7-8 to TRBJ1-2, with 10 positions matching TRBD1. CDR1 and CDR2 (germline): SGHVS, FQNEAQ. With V trimmed by 5 bases and J by 4 bases, 7 bases remained unmatched. The CDR3 runs to 15 residues. The CDR3: CASSALGTGVYGYTF. Written as DNA, the CDR3 is TGTGCCAGCAGCGCCCTCGGGACAGGGGTCTATGGCTACACCTTC.